The sequence of this TCR beta chain was determined in a study of PD-L1 blockade in urothelial cancer. At the level of the study: In the patient group, about 85% of the roughly 29 were males with bladder-origin urothelial cancer. Per blood sample, T cells had a median of roughly 150,000.

Regarding the study as a whole: Below-median TCR clonality that was measured in pretreatment blood predicted better survival.

Note on this clone: Its antigen is not known.

Trimming at V came to 5 bases and at J to 3 bases, leaving 3 bases not matched to a gene. This CDR3 has 14 residues. The germline V gene encodes CDR1 LNHDA and CDR2 SQIVND (reference sequence). Documented time point: peripheral blood 6 weeks after treatment start. The patients' disease, urothelial carcinoma, was locally advanced or metastatic. The protocol was immunoSEQ multiplex PCR, while the TCRdb copy is restricted to in-frame clones and leaves out a portion. The data show about 120,000 clones, approximately 90% seen once. The material was PBMCs, obtained around atezolizumab (anti-PD-L1) treatment. The receptor comes from a man aged 55 to 70 with urothelial cancer. The V call is TRBV19, the J call TRBJ2-5; 10 bases fit TRBD1. CDR3 DNA sequence: TGTGCCAGTAGTCCAGGGACAGGGGAAGAGACCCAGTACTTC. This gives the protein CASSPGTGEETQYF.